A selection of T cell receptor beta chains follows, all from one sample in a study of CD8+ T cells in alopecia areata. Only in-frame clones appear in the TCRdb table, and some are missing; sequencing was by immunoSEQ multiplex PCR. This repertoire shows around 200,000 clones, over 60% found once; its top ten account for around 4.3%. The starting material was CD4+ T cells sorted from blood, obtained at week 4, from a patient treated with tofacitinib. Receptors originate from a human donor with alopecia areata. CDR3s include the opening cysteine and the closing phenylalanine or tryptophan. D genes are given only for firm matches. Expanded clones are given a class, and other clones once, few, many or no size at all.

size: few
V: TRBV9
J: TRBJ1-2
D: NA
CDR3: CASSVESSSYGYTF
DNA: TGTGCCAGCAGCGTAGAATCCTCGAGCTATGGCTACACCTTC

size: few
V: TRBV7-2
J: TRBJ1-6
D: NA
CDR3: CASSLGGRADSPLHF
DNA: TGTGCCAGCAGCTTAGGCGGCAGGGCCGATTCACCCCTCCACTTT

size: NA
V: TRBV29-1
J: TRBJ1-2
D: TRBD1
CDR3: CSVQKGQGVHYGYTF
DNA: TGCAGCGTTCAGAAGGGACAGGGGGTCCACTATGGCTACACCTTC

size: few
V: TRBV7-2
J: TRBJ2-5
D: NA
CDR3: CASSLMRETQYF
DNA: TGTGCCAGCAGCTTAATGCGAGAGACCCAGTACTTC

size: NA
V: TRBV29-1
J: TRBJ1-5
D: NA
CDR3: CSVLVQGGGKGNQPQHF
DNA: TGCAGCGTTCTGGTACAGGGCGGTGGGAAAGGCAATCAGCCCCAGCATTTT

size: few
V: TRBV7-9
J: TRBJ2-7
D: NA
CDR3: CASSLAALTSYEQYF
DNA: TGTGCCAGCAGCTTAGCGGCGCTTACCTCCTACGAGCAGTACTTC

size: once
V: TRBV2
J: TRBJ1-2
D: NA
CDR3: CASSEETPINYGYTF
DNA: TGTGCCAGCAGCGAGGAGACACCTATTAACTATGGCTACACCTTC

size: NA
V: TRBV29-1
J: TRBJ2-5
D: NA
CDR3: CSVLVSGETQYF
DNA: TGCAGCGTACTAGTCTCGGGAGAGACCCAGTACTTC

size: NA
V: TRBV5-4
J: TRBJ1-6
D: TRBD1
CDR3: CASSFDRASLHF
DNA: TGTGCCAGCAGCTTTGACAGGGCGTCCCTCCACTTT

size: NA
V: TRBV29-1
J: TRBJ2-2
D: TRBD1
CDR3: CSVTGTANTGELFF
DNA: TGCAGCGTCACCGGGACAGCGAACACCGGGGAGCTGTTTTTT

size: NA
V: TRBV7-9
J: TRBJ2-5
D: TRBD2
CDR3: CASSSLAGLQTQYF
DNA: TGTGCCAGCAGCTCTTTAGCGGGGCTACAGACCCAGTACTTC

size: NA
V: TRBV7-2
J: TRBJ1-6
D: NA
CDR3: CASSILDSSSPLHF
DNA: TGTGCCAGCAGCATATTGGACAGTTCCTCACCCCTCCACTTT

size: few
V: TRBV11-2
J: TRBJ1-1
D: NA
CDR3: CASSLFTGTEAFF
DNA: TGTGCCAGCAGCTTGTTCACAGGGACTGAAGCTTTCTTT

size: few
V: TRBV4-3
J: TRBJ2-3
D: NA
CDR3: CASSQDLMDTQYF
DNA: TGCGCCAGCAGCCAAGATCTAATGGATACGCAGTATTTT

size: many
V: TRBV10-3
J: TRBJ1-1
D: NA
CDR3: CAIASSELEAFF
DNA: TGTGCCATCGCTTCTTCAGAGCTTGAAGCTTTCTTT

size: NA
V: TRBV15
J: TRBJ1-4
D: NA
CDR3: CATRRVQEKLFF
DNA: TGTGCCACCCGGCGGGTTCAAGAAAAACTGTTTTTT

size: NA
V: TRBV5-4
J: TRBJ2-5
D: NA
CDR3: CASSQGGRGETQYF
DNA: TGTGCCAGCAGCCAGGGGGGACGCGGGGAGACCCAGTACTTC

size: NA
V: TRBV30
J: TRBJ1-6
D: NA
CDR3: CAYRQSYNSPLHF
DNA: TGTGCCTATCGACAATCCTATAATTCACCCCTCCACTTT

size: NA
V: TRBV20-1
J: TRBJ1-2
D: NA
CDR3: CSREAEEGYTF
DNA: TGCAGCCGAGAAGCAGAAGAGGGCTACACCTTC

size: NA
V: TRBV30
J: TRBJ1-5
D: TRBD1
CDR3: CAWSAGQGGQPQHF
DNA: TGTGCCTGGTCGGCGGGACAGGGCGGCCAGCCCCAGCATTTT

size: NA
V: TRBV19
J: TRBJ1-2
D: NA
CDR3: CASRRGVDYGYTF
DNA: TGTGCCAGTAGACGGGGAGTGGACTATGGCTACACCTTC

size: NA
V: TRBV29-1
J: TRBJ1-2
D: NA
CDR3: CSVGEGAYGYTF
DNA: TGCAGCGTTGGGGAGGGTGCCTATGGCTACACCTTC

size: NA
V: TRBV30
J: TRBJ1-5
D: NA
CDR3: CAWSVLAQPQHF
DNA: TGTGCCTGGAGTGTATTGGCTCAGCCCCAGCATTTT

size: NA
V: TRBV10-3
J: TRBJ2-1
D: NA
CDR3: CAISDDDSYNEQFF
DNA: TGTGCCATCAGTGACGACGACAGTTACAATGAGCAGTTCTTC

size: NA
V: TRBV29-1
J: TRBJ1-5
D: NA
CDR3: CSVSIDNNQPQHF
DNA: TGCAGCGTTTCCATCGACAACAATCAGCCCCAGCATTTT

size: few
V: TRBV29-1
J: TRBJ2-3
D: NA
CDR3: CSVEGGRGVDTQYF
DNA: TGCAGCGTTGAAGGAGGCAGGGGGGTCGATACGCAGTATTTT

size: once
V: TRBV7-2
J: TRBJ2-5
D: NA
CDR3: CASSLGRGLSVETQYF
DNA: TGTGCCAGCAGCTTGGGACGGGGACTTTCGGTAGAGACCCAGTACTTC

size: NA
V: TRBV15
J: TRBJ2-5
D: TRBD1
CDR3: CATSRQGINQETQYF
DNA: TGTGCCACCAGCCGACAGGGGATCAACCAAGAGACCCAGTACTTC

size: NA
V: TRBV7-9
J: TRBJ1-1
D: NA
CDR3: CASSATAGTEAFF
DNA: TGTGCCAGCAGCGCGACAGCCGGCACTGAAGCTTTCTTT

size: NA
V: TRBV10-3
J: TRBJ1-6
D: NA
CDR3: CAISETVRNSPLHF
DNA: TGTGCCATCAGTGAGACAGTTAGGAATTCACCCCTCCACTTT

size: NA
V: TRBV25-1
J: TRBJ2-7
D: NA
CDR3: CASSDQLSSYEQYF
DNA: TGTGCCAGCAGTGACCAACTCAGCTCCTACGAGCAGTACTTC

size: few
V: TRBV7-9
J: TRBJ2-3
D: NA
CDR3: CAIPQGLSGTDTQYF
DNA: TGTGCCATCCCACAGGGTTTATCAGGCACAGATACGCAGTATTTT

size: few
V: TRBV11-1
J: TRBJ2-2
D: NA
CDR3: CASSLTANTGELFF
DNA: TGTGCCAGCAGCTTAACAGCGAACACCGGGGAGCTGTTTTTT

size: few
V: TRBV11-2
J: TRBJ1-2
D: NA
CDR3: CASSLVGGAGARWGYTF
DNA: TGTGCCAGCAGCTTAGTAGGTGGTGCAGGGGCAAGGTGGGGCTACACCTTC

size: NA
V: TRBV30
J: TRBJ1-3
D: NA
CDR3: CAWSINLGGNTIYF
DNA: TGTGCCTGGTCCATTAACCTAGGGGGAAACACCATATATTTT

size: NA
V: TRBV7-9
J: TRBJ2-7
D: TRBD2
CDR3: CASSLSSGTYEQYF
DNA: TGTGCCAGCAGCTTGAGTAGCGGGACCTACGAGCAGTACTTC

size: NA
V: TRBV5-1
J: TRBJ2-7
D: NA
CDR3: CASSSTLTGLLNF
DNA: TGCGCCAGCAGCTCCACCCTGACAGGCCTGTTGAACTTC

size: once
V: TRBV6-5
J: TRBJ2-2
D: NA
CDR3: CASSYLVLGPGELFF
DNA: TGTGCCAGCAGTTACCTGGTTTTGGGACCCGGGGAGCTGTTTTTT

size: NA
V: TRBV7-2
J: TRBJ2-5
D: NA
CDR3: CASSLRGETQYF
DNA: TGTGCCAGCAGCTTACGAGGGGAGACCCAGTACTTC

size: NA
V: TRBV4-1
J: TRBJ1-6
D: NA
CDR3: CASSQEPGSPLHF
DNA: TGCGCCAGCAGCCAAGAGCCGGGATCACCCCTCCACTTT

size: few
V: TRBV29-1
J: TRBJ1-5
D: TRBD1
CDR3: CSVRDRGHNQPQHF
DNA: TGCAGCGTGCGAGACAGGGGGCACAATCAGCCCCAGCATTTT

size: NA
V: TRBV7-2
J: TRBJ2-3
D: NA
CDR3: CASSSTLSQTTQYF
DNA: TGTGCCAGCAGCTCCACTCTCTCACAGACTACGCAGTATTTT

size: once
V: TRBV19
J: TRBJ2-1
D: NA
CDR3: CASIQRGRNEQFF
DNA: TGTGCCAGTATTCAGAGGGGCCGGAATGAGCAGTTCTTC

size: few
V: TRBV6-5
J: TRBJ1-3
D: NA
CDR3: CASSYREGNTIYF
DNA: TGTGCCAGCAGTTACCGAGAGGGAAACACCATATATTTT

size: NA
V: TRBV30
J: TRBJ2-3
D: TRBD2
CDR3: CAWSKYPAGGSTDTQYF
DNA: TGTGCCTGGAGTAAGTACCCAGCGGGAGGATCCACAGATACGCAGTATTTT

size: NA
V: TRBV9
J: TRBJ2-5
D: TRBD2
CDR3: CASSVGIAGVQETQYF
DNA: TGTGCCAGCAGCGTAGGTATAGCGGGGGTACAAGAGACCCAGTACTTC

size: few
V: TRBV18
J: TRBJ2-7
D: NA
CDR3: CASSPLDTILSNEQYF
DNA: TGTGCCAGCTCACCACTTGATACGATACTATCCAACGAGCAGTACTTC

size: once
V: TRBV5-1
J: TRBJ2-1
D: NA
CDR3: CASSLTSYNEQFF
DNA: TGCGCCAGCAGTCTGACATCCTACAATGAGCAGTTCTTC

size: NA
V: TRBV30
J: TRBJ2-7
D: NA
CDR3: CAWSRPFQSEQYF
DNA: TGTGCCTGGAGTCGGCCATTTCAATCCGAGCAGTACTTC

size: few
V: TRBV5-1
J: TRBJ2-3
D: NA
CDR3: CASSLETLTQYF
DNA: TGCGCCAGCAGCTTGGAGACACTTACGCAGTATTTT

size: NA
V: TRBV7-9
J: TRBJ1-5
D: NA
CDR3: CASSLYPSNQPQHF
DNA: TGTGCCAGCAGCTTATATCCCAGCAATCAGCCCCAGCATTTT

size: NA
V: TRBV7-2
J: TRBJ1-1
D: NA
CDR3: CASSLGEGKGEAFF
DNA: TGTGCCAGCAGCTTAGGGGAAGGGAAGGGTGAAGCTTTCTTT

size: NA
V: TRBV9
J: TRBJ2-6
D: TRBD2
CDR3: CASSVGRGLAPGSGANVLTF
DNA: TGTGCCAGCAGCGTAGGGAGGGGACTAGCCCCGGGGTCTGGGGCCAACGTCCTGACTTTC

size: NA
V: TRBV5-1
J: TRBJ2-7
D: NA
CDR3: CASSLDETGEQYF
DNA: TGCGCCAGCAGCTTGGATGAAACAGGCGAGCAGTACTTC